One T cell receptor (beta chain) is described in this entry. Its target is not known. A read error may account for a junction end that differs from germline. This sample is part of a study of T cells in Graves' hyperthyroidism and ophthalmopathy. In germline, CDR1 is SGHKS, CDR2 YYEKEE (reference sequence). This CDR3 comprises 15 residues. Stable Graves' hyperthyroidism meant no ophthalmopathy progression within 18 months. Each diagnosis drew on symptoms, thyroxine, TRAb, thyroid ultrasound and orbital computed tomography findings. Amplified regions were TCR beta CDR3 sequences from RNA transcripts. RT-PCR in the first round (using the HTBI primer set) targeted the TCR CDR3. A single record per CDR3 protein comes from TCRdb applying MiXCR to the multiplex PCR reads. This sample has some 270,000 distinct CDR3 sequences, with 12% to 15% found just once. Findings and caveats of the study: Blood also showed most of the thyroid clonotypes that were expanded above 0.001. For ophthalmopathy, model prediction preceded onset by a median roughly 5.9 months.

This TCR derives from a woman aged 35 to 49 with Graves' hyperthyroidism. Sequencing was performed on blood. The chain carries TRBV5-5 and TRBJ2-7; tentative D call: TRBD2 (5 bases). In nucleotides, the CDR3 is TGCGCCAGCAGCTTGGAAGCGAGAGGGCCAGACGAGCAGTACTTC. It codes for CASSLEARGPDEQYF.